This T cell receptor beta chain is drawn from a study of shared clonotypes between healthy human individuals. Across the whole study: Per donor, CD8 memory used one plate, CD8 naive used two, CD4 memory used three and CD4 naive used three.

Per the germline V gene, CDR1 is MGHRA and CDR2 is YSYEKL. This CDR3 is 14 amino acids long. V lost 4 bases to trimming and J lost 2 bases; unmatched junction nucleotides: 3. About this clone: Its antigen remains unidentified.

Clones were sequenced by immunoSEQ multiplex PCR, and TCRdb holds only the in-frame ones, with some missing. The data hold millions of clones, with more than 80% observed a single time. Splitting the CD4+ cells yielded a CD45RA+ naive subset and a CD45RA-negative memory subset. Study-wide points: All-four-donor shared clonotypes had higher generation probabilities than non-shared clonotypes did. Among the subsets, naive ones generally showed larger estimated richness than memory ones.

The V and J genes are TRBV4-1 and TRBJ2-5; 8 nucleotides align to TRBD2. Material: naive CD4+ T cells sorted from blood. The sample's subset: CD45RA+ positively selected. This clonotype was sampled from a young man in good health. DNA of the CDR3: TGCGCCAGCAGCCCCAGCGGGGGACAAGAGACCCAGTACTTC. Its protein product is CASSPSGGQETQYF.